Presented here are 29 T cell receptor beta chains from one specimen sequenced in a study of cytomegalovirus exposure and HLA in healthy donors. The PCR used 60 Vbeta and 13 Jbeta primers. Libraries were prepared by immunoSEQ multiplex PCR; TCRdb keeps only in-frame clonotypes and omits some of them. The sample consists of about 250,000 clones, around 83% of them appearing once. Sequenced material: PBMCs. The receptors originated from a girl between 2 and 10 years old in good health and CMV-seronegative.

The chain combines TRBV19 with TRBJ1-1; 9 bases fit TRBD1. CDR3 length equals 15 residues. Looked up from germline, CDR1 is LNHDA and CDR2 is SQIVND (reference sequence). The trim removed 10 bases at V and 1 base at J, leaving 10 bases unmatched. The CDR3 is CATTPDRGPNTEAFF. The CDR3, as DNA: TGTGCCACCACCCCGGACAGGGGACCGAACACTGAAGCTTTCTTT.

The V call is TRBV28, the J call TRBJ1-6; tentatively, D is TRBD1 (5 bases). V was cut by 7 bases and J by 6 bases, with 19 bases left in between. This CDR3 is 16 amino acids long. CDR1 MDHEN and CDR2 SYDVKM come from the germline V gene. The DNA for the CDR3 is TGTGCCAGCACCCAAATCGGGGGGGGTGGTAATTCACCCCTCCACTTT. Protein: CASTQIGGGGNSPLHF.

V gene TRBV10-2 combines with J gene TRBJ2-3; 12 nucleotides align to TRBD2. With V trimmed by 3 bases and J by 7 bases, 8 bases remained unmatched. Germline lookup yields CDR1 WSHSY and CDR2 SAAADI. CDR3 length: 16 amino acids. CDR3 sequence (DNA): TGCGCCAGCAGTGACATACTAGCGGGAGGTCGAAATACGCAGTATTTT. This translates into CASSDILAGGRNTQYF.

The J gene is TRBJ2-1, the V gene TRBV5-1; D is perhaps TRBD2 (7 bases). This CDR3 has 14 residues. Between the trimmed V and J ends, which lost 4 bases and 6 bases, there was a span of 14 bases. Per germline, CDR1 SGHRS and CDR2 YFSETQ. The CDR3, as DNA: TGCGCCAGCAGCAGGGGGGGGCCGCGCAATGAGCAGTTCTTC. This codes for CASSRGGPRNEQFF.

The CDR3 DNA reads TGTGCCAGCAGCTACTTGACTAGCGGGAGCCACGAGCAGTACTTC. It codes for CASSYLTSGSHEQYF. This chain links TRBV7-9 with TRBJ2-7; 12 positions match TRBD2. The CDR3 contains 15 residues. The germline V gene encodes CDR1 SEHNR and CDR2 FQNEAQ (reference sequence). V was pared by 4 bases and J by 5 bases, with 6 bases of the junction left unmatched.

The rearrangement uses TRBV5-1 and TRBJ2-1; tentative D call: TRBD2 (6 bases). V lost 4 bases and J lost 5, with 16 bases in between. The germline gives CDR1 SGHRS, CDR2 YFSETQ. The CDR3 consists of 15 residues. CDR3 residues: CASSKERLADNEQFF. CDR3 in DNA: TGCGCCAGCAGCAAGGAGCGGTTAGCGGACAATGAGCAGTTCTTC.

This chain uses TRBV30 with TRBJ2-7, with D possibly being TRBD2 (5 bases). Germline V gene lookup returns CDR1 GTSNPN and CDR2 SVGIG (reference sequence). V lost 3 bases and J 5 bases, leaving 8 bases between the germline ends. The length of the CDR3 is 11 residues. This CDR3 is CAWSRTDEQYF. Written as DNA, the CDR3 is TGTGCCTGGAGCCGGACTGACGAGCAGTACTTC.

This rearrangement joins TRBV27 to TRBJ2-5; no definite D call. The CDR3 is made up of 11 amino acids. V lost 7 bases and J lost 5, with 8 bases in between. CDR1 and CDR2 from the germline V gene are MNHEY and SMNVEV (reference sequence). The CDR3: CASIFRETQYF. The CDR3 DNA is TGTGCCAGCATATTCAGGGAGACCCAGTACTTC.

Only one count was recorded for this clone. The chain recombines TRBV6-1 with TRBJ1-1; 7 nucleotides line up with TRBD1. Germline V gene sequence: CDR1 MNHNS, CDR2 SASEGT. V lost 5 bases to trimming and J lost 3 bases; unmatched junction nucleotides: 3. The CDR3 extends over 13 amino acids. The CDR3 is CASSYQGDTEAFF. DNA for the CDR3: TGTGCCAGCAGTTATCAGGGGGACACTGAAGCTTTCTTT.

The gene calls are TRBV29-1 and TRBJ1-5; TRBD1 might be the D (6 bases). Deletions cut 7 bases from V and 4 bases from J, with 17 bases between. Germline V gene data show CDR1 as SQVTM and CDR2 as ANQGSEA. CDR3 length: 14 amino acids. CDR3 DNA sequence: TGCAGCGCCGCGGGGGCAGGACAGAATCAGCCCCAGCATTTT. Protein: CSAAGAGQNQPQHF.

The chain links TRBV10-3 to TRBJ2-1; 9 bases are shared with TRBD2. From germline, CDR1 is ENHRY and CDR2 SYGVKD. V was pared by 4 bases and J by 7 bases, with 11 bases of the junction left unmatched. The CDR3 consists of 16 residues. CDR3 protein: CAISGWASGDGNEQFF. CDR3 sequence (DNA): TGTGCCATCAGTGGTTGGGCTAGCGGGGATGGAAATGAGCAGTTCTTC.

The chain uses TRBV5-1 and TRBJ1-5; TRBD1 agrees at 8 bases. The V gene's germline CDR1 is SGHRS and CDR2 YFSETQ. V trimming: 2 bases; J trimming: 8 bases; junction bases outside the gene matches: 3. The CDR3 spans 13 residues. The CDR3 loop is CASSFDRGKPQHF. Here the CDR3 DNA reads TGCGCCAGCAGCTTCGACAGGGGTAAGCCCCAGCATTTT.

The chain uses TRBV5-4 and TRBJ2-7; 7 bases are shared with TRBD1. Germline V gene sequence: CDR1 SGHNT, CDR2 YYREEE (reference sequence). Unmatched junction bases numbered 11, after V lost 9 bases and J lost 2 bases. The CDR3 runs to 14 residues. CDR3 sequence (DNA): TGTGCCACCAACAGGGGAAGTAACCCCTACGAGCAGTACTTC. Translated, it gives CATNRGSNPYEQYF.

The gene calls are TRBV30 and TRBJ2-1; D remains unclear. There are 12 residues in the CDR3. Germline lookup yields CDR1 GTSNPN and CDR2 SVGIG (reference sequence). V was shortened by 2 bases and J by 0 bases, with 2 bases between the two germline ends. In DNA form, the CDR3 reads TGTGCCTGGAGTCTCTCCTACAATGAGCAGTTCTTC. It translates to CAWSLSYNEQFF.

The chain employs TRBV15 and TRBJ1-1; D call uncertain. The CDR3 length is 13 residues. The V end was cut by 2 bases, the J end by 5 bases, with 9 bases between. From germline, CDR1 is LNHNV and CDR2 YYDKDF (reference sequence). The chain's CDR3 is CATSRSEETEAFF. The CDR3 nucleotides are TGTGCCACCAGCAGATCAGAGGAGACTGAAGCTTTCTTT.

The sample holds a few counts of this clone. The chain is built from TRBV13 and TRBJ2-1, with 9 positions matching TRBD1. V was clipped by 2 bases and J by 7 bases; unmatched bases: 9. The germline V gene has CDR1 PRHDT and CDR2 FYEKMQ (reference sequence). CDR3 length: 16 residues. The CDR3 DNA reads TGTGCCAGCAGCTTATTGGGGACAGGGCCTGGGAATGAGCAGTTCTTC. It codes for CASSLLGTGPGNEQFF.

The CDR3 DNA follows: TGTGCCAGCAGCTTAAAAAGACTAGCGGGGGGGCCAGATACGCAGTATTTT. The encoded protein is CASSLKRLAGGPDTQYF. V gene TRBV11-3 combines with J gene TRBJ2-3; TRBD2 matches at 14 bases. Germline CDR1 reads SGHNT; CDR2 reads YENEEA. V dropped 2 bases and J dropped 4; count of bases not matched to a gene: 5. This CDR3 has 17 amino acids.

This clone was recorded only once. The chain combines TRBV7-2 with TRBJ2-7; 9 bases line up with TRBD2. Germline V gene sequence: CDR1 SGHTA, CDR2 FQGNSA. The CDR3 covers 16 residues. V was clipped by 1 base and J by 0 bases; unmatched bases: 4. The CDR3 DNA reads as TGTGCCAGCAGCTTAGGGACTAGCGTGAGCTCCTACGAGCAGTACTTC. The encoded protein is CASSLGTSVSSYEQYF.

The V and J genes are TRBV6-5 and TRBJ1-2, with D possibly matching TRBD1 (6 bases). Germline CDR1 and CDR2: MNHEY and SVGAGI. CDR3 length: 14 residues. Trimming left V 5 bases short and J 4 bases short, with 14 bases between. As DNA, the CDR3 is TGTGCCAGCAGTACCACGGACAGCCCCTATGGCTACACCTTC. Translation gives CASSTTDSPYGYTF.

The chain uses TRBV5-4 and TRBJ2-3; TRBD2 matches at 7 bases. The CDR3 has 14 residues. Trimming cost V 4 bases and J 2 bases; bases outside gene matches: 4. Germline lookup yields CDR1 SGHNT and CDR2 YYREEE (reference sequence). This CDR3 is CASSPAGYTDTQYF. In nucleotides, the CDR3 is TGTGCCAGCAGCCCAGCGGGGTACACAGATACGCAGTATTTT.

The rearrangement uses TRBV25-1 and TRBJ1-1; D perhaps matches TRBD1 (5 bases). Trimming removed 6 bases from V and 13 bases from J, with 24 bases in between. CDR3 length: 14 amino acids. Per germline, CDR1 MGHDK and CDR2 SYGVNS. CDR3 nucleotide sequence: TGTGCCAGCAGATCCTCGGACATTAATCATCAGGTTTTCTTT. Translation gives CASRSSDINHQVFF.

The J gene is TRBJ2-3, the V gene TRBV5-4; TRBD1 might be the D (5 bases). The V gene's germline CDR1 is SGHNT and CDR2 YYREEE (reference sequence). The CDR3 covers 17 residues. Deletions cut 0 bases from V and 5 bases from J, with 19 bases between. CDR3 nucleotides: TGTGCCAGCAGCTTGGAGGGGTTGCGCCGAAAACGAGATACGCAGTATTTT. It translates to CASSLEGLRRKRDTQYF.

V and J are TRBV19 and TRBJ1-1, with D possibly TRBD1 on 6 matching bases. With 7 bases removed from V and 5 bases from J, the gap between germline ends came to 23 bases. Germline values: CDR1 LNHDA, CDR2 SQIVND (reference sequence). This CDR3 has 16 residues. CDR3 DNA: TGTGCCAGTAACCCCGAAAGGGGGTCCTCCAGAACTGAAGCTTTCTTT. It is translated as CASNPERGSSRTEAFF.

This rearrangement joins TRBV29-1 to TRBJ2-1; TRBD2 aligns across 11 bases. V dropped 4 bases and J dropped 8; count of bases not matched to a gene: 4. The CDR3 totals 13 residues. Germline values: CDR1 SQVTM, CDR2 ANQGSEA. The CDR3 DNA follows: TGCAGCGTTGGTCTAGCGGGAGGCCATGAGCAGTTCTTC. It encodes CSVGLAGGHEQFF.

CDR3 sequence: CASEPGGEANYGYTF. For the CDR3, the DNA is TGTGCCAGCGAGCCAGGGGGCGAGGCTAACTATGGCTACACCTTC. The J gene is TRBJ1-2, the V gene TRBV6-6; 8 nucleotides agree with TRBD1. The V gene end was trimmed by 8 bases and the J gene end by 0 bases; junction bases not matched to a gene: 8. The CDR3 length is 15 residues. Germline V gene sequence: CDR1 MNHNY, CDR2 SVGAGI (reference sequence).

This clone appeared a few times. CDR3 region: CASSRTGGEWEETQYF. The CDR3 DNA sequence: TGCGCCAGCAGCCGGACAGGGGGCGAGTGGGAAGAGACCCAGTACTTC. The chain uses TRBV5-1 and TRBJ2-5, with TRBD1 matching over 11 bases. The CDR3 has 16 amino acids. Germline V gene data show CDR1 as SGHRS and CDR2 as YFSETQ. With 4 bases clipped from V and 3 bases from J, the junction kept 8 bases outside the gene matches.

J is TRBJ2-5 and V is TRBV30, with 9 bases identical to TRBD1. The germline gives CDR1 GTSNPN, CDR2 SVGIG (reference sequence). The junction had 8 bases not matched to a gene; V was cut back by 4 bases and J by 5 bases. This CDR3 has 14 residues. The chain's CDR3 is CAWTSTGGLETQYF. The CDR3, as DNA: TGTGCCTGGACTTCCACAGGGGGCTTGGAGACCCAGTACTTC.

The genes are TRBV6-6 and TRBJ1-6; weak D call: TRBD1 (6 bases). CDR3 size: 15 residues. Trimming took off 6 bases at V and 4 bases at J, with 13 bases between the two ends. Germline CDR1 reads MNHNY; CDR2 reads SVGAGI (reference sequence). As DNA, the CDR3 is TGTGCCAGCAGCCACCCCCAGGGGTATAATTCACCCCTCCACTTT. Translation: CASSHPQGYNSPLHF.

This chain connects TRBV11-2 to TRBJ1-6, with a weak D call TRBD1 (5 bases). CDR3 length: 15 amino acids. V gave up 5 bases and J gave up 7 bases, with 15 bases separating them. From germline, CDR1 is SGHAT and CDR2 FQNNGV. In nucleotides, the CDR3 is TGTGCCAGCAGCCCCGCCAGGGCCAAGAATTCACCCCTCCACTTT. Translating gives CASSPARAKNSPLHF.